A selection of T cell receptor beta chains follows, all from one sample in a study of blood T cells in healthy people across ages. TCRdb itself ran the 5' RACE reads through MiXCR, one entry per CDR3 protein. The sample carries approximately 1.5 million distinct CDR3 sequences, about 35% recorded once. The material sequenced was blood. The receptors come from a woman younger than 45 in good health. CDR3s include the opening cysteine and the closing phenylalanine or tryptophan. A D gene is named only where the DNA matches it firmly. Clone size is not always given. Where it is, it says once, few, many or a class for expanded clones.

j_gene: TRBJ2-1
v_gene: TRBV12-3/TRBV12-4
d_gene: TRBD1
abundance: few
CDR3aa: CATTGTGGNEQFF
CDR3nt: TGTGCCACGACCGGGACAGGGGGCAATGAGCAGTTCTTC

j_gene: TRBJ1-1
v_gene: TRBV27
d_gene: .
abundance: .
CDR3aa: CASSLINGVTEAFF
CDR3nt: TGTGCCAGCAGTCTCATTAACGGGGTAACTGAAGCTTTCTTT

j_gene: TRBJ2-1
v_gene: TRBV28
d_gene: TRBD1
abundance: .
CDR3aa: CASITGGAVPYNEQFF
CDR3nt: TGTGCCAGCATTACAGGGGGCGCGGTGCCCTACAATGAGCAGTTCTTC

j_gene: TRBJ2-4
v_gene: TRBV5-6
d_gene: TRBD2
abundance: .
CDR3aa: CASTQTSAGIQYF
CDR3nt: TGTGCCAGCACCCAGACTAGCGCCGGCATTCAGTACTTC

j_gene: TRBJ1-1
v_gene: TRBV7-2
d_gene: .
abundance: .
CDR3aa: CASSVGGYLRGRDTEAFF
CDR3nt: TGTGCCAGCAGCGTTGGTGGATATTTAAGGGGCAGGGACACTGAAGCTTTCTTT

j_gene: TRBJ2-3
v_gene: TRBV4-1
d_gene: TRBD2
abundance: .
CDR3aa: CASSQGTSALTDTQYF
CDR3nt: TGCGCCAGCAGCCAGGGGACTAGCGCTCTCACAGATACGCAGTATTTT

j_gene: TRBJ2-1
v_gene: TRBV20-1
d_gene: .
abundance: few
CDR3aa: CSATGGRRGGEQFF
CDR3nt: TGCAGTGCTACCGGAGGGCGTAGGGGGGGTGAGCAGTTCTTC

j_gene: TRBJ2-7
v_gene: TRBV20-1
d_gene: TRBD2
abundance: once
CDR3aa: CSASSGGSGLAGNYEQYF
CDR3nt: TGCAGTGCTAGCTCGGGGGGCTCGGGACTAGCGGGGAACTACGAGCAGTACTTC

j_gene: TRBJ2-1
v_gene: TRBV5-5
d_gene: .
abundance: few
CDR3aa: CASSALGEQFF
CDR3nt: TGTGCCAGCAGCGCGTTGGGTGAGCAGTTCTTC

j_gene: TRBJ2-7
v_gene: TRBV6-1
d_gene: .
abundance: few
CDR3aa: CASSEVMKGYEQYF
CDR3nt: TGTGCCAGCAGTGAAGTCATGAAGGGGTACGAGCAGTACTTC

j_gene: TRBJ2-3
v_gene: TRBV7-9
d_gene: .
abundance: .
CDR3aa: CASSLEVRTDTQYF
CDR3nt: TGTGCCAGCAGCTTAGAAGTCCGCACAGATACGCAGTATTTT

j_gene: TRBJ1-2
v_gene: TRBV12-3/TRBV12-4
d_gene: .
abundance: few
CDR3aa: CASSPRGQGGGYTF
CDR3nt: TGTGCCAGCAGTCCTCGAGGGCAAGGCGGTGGCTACACCTTC

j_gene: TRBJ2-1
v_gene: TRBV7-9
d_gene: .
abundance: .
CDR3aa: CASSLFSGPSSYNEQFF
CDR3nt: TGTGCCAGCAGCTTATTCTCGGGTCCGAGCTCCTACAATGAGCAGTTCTTC

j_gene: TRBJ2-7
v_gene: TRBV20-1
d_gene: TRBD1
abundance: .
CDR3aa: CSAREPTGGYVQYF
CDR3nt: TGCAGTGCTAGAGAGCCGACAGGGGGCTACGTGCAGTACTTC

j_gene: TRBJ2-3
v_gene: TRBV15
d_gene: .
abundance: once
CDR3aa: CATTESTDTQYF
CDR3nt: TGTGCCACCACAGAGAGCACAGATACGCAGTATTTT

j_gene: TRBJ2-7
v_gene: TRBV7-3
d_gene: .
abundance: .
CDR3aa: CASSVMARDSYEQYF
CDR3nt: TGTGCCAGCAGCGTAATGGCGAGGGACTCCTACGAGCAGTACTTC

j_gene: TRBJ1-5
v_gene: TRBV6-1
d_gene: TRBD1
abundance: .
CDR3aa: CASSEIDRGVQPQHF
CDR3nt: TGTGCCAGCAGTGAGATCGACAGGGGAGTTCAGCCCCAGCATTTT

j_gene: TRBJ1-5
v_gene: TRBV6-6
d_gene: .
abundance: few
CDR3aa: CASTDPNQPQHF
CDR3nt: TGTGCCAGCACCGACCCCAATCAGCCCCAGCATTTT

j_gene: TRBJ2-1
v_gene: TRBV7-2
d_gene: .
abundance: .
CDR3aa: CASKIGLGSYNEQFF
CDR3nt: TGTGCCAGCAAAATTGGGCTGGGCTCCTACAATGAGCAGTTCTTC

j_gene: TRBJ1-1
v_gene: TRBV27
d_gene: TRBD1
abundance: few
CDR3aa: CASSSSTGDTEAFF
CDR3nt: TGTGCCAGCAGTTCATCAACAGGGGACACTGAAGCTTTCTTT

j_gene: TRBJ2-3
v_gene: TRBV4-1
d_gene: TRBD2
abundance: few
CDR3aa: CASSQQPRVGLAGATDTQYF
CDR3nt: TGCGCCAGCAGCCAGCAGCCAAGAGTGGGATTAGCGGGAGCCACAGATACGCAGTATTTT

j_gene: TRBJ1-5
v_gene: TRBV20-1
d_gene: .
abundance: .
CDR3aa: CSAKRGSNKVDQHF
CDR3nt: TGCAGTGCTAAGAGGGGCTCCAACAAAGTCGACCAGCATTTT

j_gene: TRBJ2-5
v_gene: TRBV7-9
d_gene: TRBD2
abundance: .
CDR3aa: CASSSRGVVTSGSPQETQYF
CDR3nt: TGTGCCAGCAGCTCAAGAGGGGTCGTAACTAGCGGGAGCCCCCAAGAGACCCAGTACTTC

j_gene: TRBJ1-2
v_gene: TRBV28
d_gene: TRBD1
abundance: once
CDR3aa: CASSPLTGNYGYTF
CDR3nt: TGTGCCAGCAGTCCCCTGACAGGGAACTATGGCTACACCTTC

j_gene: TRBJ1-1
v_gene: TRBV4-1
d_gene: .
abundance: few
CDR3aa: CASSQGVVNTEAFF
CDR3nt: TGCGCCAGCAGCCAAGGGGTAGTCAACACTGAAGCTTTCTTT

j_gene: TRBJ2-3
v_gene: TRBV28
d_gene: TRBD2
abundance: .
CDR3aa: CASSGLPSGRVEGDTRYF
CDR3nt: TGTGCCAGCAGTGGACTGCCTAGCGGGAGGGTTGAGGGAGATACGCGGTATTTT

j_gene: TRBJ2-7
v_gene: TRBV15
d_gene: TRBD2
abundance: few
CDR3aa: CATSREVGLAGATYEQYF
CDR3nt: TGTGCCACCAGCAGAGAGGTTGGGCTAGCGGGGGCAACCTACGAGCAGTACTTC

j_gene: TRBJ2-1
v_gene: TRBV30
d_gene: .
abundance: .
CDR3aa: CAWSIQGLSSYNEQFF
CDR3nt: TGTGCCTGGAGTATCCAAGGCCTATCCTCCTACAATGAGCAGTTCTTC

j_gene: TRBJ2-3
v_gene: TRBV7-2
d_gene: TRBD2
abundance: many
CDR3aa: CASRPRGLAPVTDTQYF
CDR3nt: TGTGCCAGCAGGCCCCGAGGACTAGCCCCCGTCACAGATACGCAGTATTTT

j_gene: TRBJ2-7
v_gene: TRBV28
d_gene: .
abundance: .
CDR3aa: CASSPRGQAIYEQYF
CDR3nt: TGTGCCAGCAGCCCAAGAGGGCAGGCGATATACGAGCAGTACTTC

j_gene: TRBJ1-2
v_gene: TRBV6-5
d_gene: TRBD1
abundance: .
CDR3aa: CASRTPGQGSYGYTF
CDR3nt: TGTGCCAGCAGGACACCGGGACAGGGGAGCTATGGCTACACCTTC

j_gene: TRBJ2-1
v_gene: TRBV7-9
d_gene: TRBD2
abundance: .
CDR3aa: CASSFSAGADNEQFF
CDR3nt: TGTGCCAGCAGCTTCTCAGCGGGAGCCGACAATGAGCAGTTCTTC

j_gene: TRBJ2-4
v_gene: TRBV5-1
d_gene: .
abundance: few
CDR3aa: CASSWGDIMIAKNIQYF
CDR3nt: TGCGCCAGCAGCTGGGGGGACATAATGATAGCCAAAAACATTCAGTACTTC

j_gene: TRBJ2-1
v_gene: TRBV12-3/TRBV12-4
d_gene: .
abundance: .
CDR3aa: CASIGGTYNEQFF
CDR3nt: TGTGCCAGCATAGGGGGGACCTACAATGAGCAGTTCTTC

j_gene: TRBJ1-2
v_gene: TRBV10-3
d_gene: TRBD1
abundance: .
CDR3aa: CAISESDRGADGYTF
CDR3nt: TGTGCCATCAGCGAATCCGACAGGGGAGCGGATGGCTACACCTTC

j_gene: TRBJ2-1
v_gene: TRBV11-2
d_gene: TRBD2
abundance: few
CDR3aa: CASSPPTSALEQFF
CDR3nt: TGTGCCAGCAGCCCCCCGACTAGCGCTCTAGAGCAGTTCTTC

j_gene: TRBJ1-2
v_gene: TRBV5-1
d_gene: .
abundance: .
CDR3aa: CASSRETGSYGYTF
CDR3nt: TGCGCCAGCAGCCGTGAGACGGGGAGCTATGGCTACACCTTC

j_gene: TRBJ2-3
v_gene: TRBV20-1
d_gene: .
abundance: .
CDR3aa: CSARVPGTRPDTQYF
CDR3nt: TGCAGTGCTAGAGTCCCGGGGACCAGGCCCGATACGCAGTATTTT

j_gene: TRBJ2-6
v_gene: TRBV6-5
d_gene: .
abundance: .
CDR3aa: CASSYSKRGSGANVLTF
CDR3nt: TGTGCCAGCAGTTACTCGAAGAGGGGTTCTGGGGCCAACGTCCTGACTTTC

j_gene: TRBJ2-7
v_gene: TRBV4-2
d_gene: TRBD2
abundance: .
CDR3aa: CASSQLRPGLATREQYF
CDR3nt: TGTGCCAGCAGCCAACTGAGACCGGGACTAGCGACTCGGGAGCAGTACTTC

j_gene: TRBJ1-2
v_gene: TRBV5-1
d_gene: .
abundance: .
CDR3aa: CASSYDIHYGYTF
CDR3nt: TGCGCCAGCAGCTACGACATCCACTATGGCTACACCTTC

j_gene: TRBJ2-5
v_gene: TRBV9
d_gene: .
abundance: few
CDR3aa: CASSVVEWGPLCLAETQYF
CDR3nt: TGTGCCAGCAGCGTAGTTGAATGGGGACCATTATGCCTAGCAGAGACCCAGTACTTC

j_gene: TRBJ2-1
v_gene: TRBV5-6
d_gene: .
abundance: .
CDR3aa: CASSRALEQFF
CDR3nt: TGTGCCAGCAGCCGAGCGTTGGAGCAGTTCTTC

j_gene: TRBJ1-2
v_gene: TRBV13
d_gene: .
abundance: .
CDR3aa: CASSKGTVNYGHTF
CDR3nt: TGTGCCAGCAGCAAAGGGACGGTTAACTATGGCCACACCTTC

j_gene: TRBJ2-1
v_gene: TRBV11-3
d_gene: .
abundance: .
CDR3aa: CASSLDRADNEQFF
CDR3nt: TGTGCCAGCAGCTTAGATCGGGCAGACAATGAGCAGTTCTTC

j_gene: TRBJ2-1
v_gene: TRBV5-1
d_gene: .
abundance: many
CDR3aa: CASSLGASSYNEQFF
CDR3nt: TGTGCCAGCAGCTTAGGCGCGAGCTCCTACAATGAGCAGTTCTTC

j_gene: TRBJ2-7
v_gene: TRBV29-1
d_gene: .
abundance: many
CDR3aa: CSADLTGFSEQYF
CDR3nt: TGCAGCGCCGACTTAACAGGGTTCTCCGAGCAGTACTTC